This T cell receptor beta chain was captured in a study of T cell responses to AZD1222 COVID-19 vaccine (dated by TCRdb to the early 2020s). About the investigation overall: Because spike-specific TCR depth and breadth did not differ between the two schedules, AZD1222 recipients who got a second dose at roughly 4 weeks were pooled with those who got a second dose at roughly 12 weeks. Trial participants were enrolled by age into 18-55, 56-69 and 70-plus year subgroups, with approximately 160, 26 and 62 TCR-sequenced participants respectively. TCR sequencing covered fewer than 250 trial participants: 200 to 220 given two doses of AZD1222 and approximately 25 given two doses of MenACWY control vaccine.

The time point label, as the study defines it: baseline before first vaccination. Vaccinee samples came from UK trials COV001 and COV002, including a single-blind randomized controlled phase 2/3 trial of AZD1222 (ChAdOx1 nCoV-19) in healthy adults. Trial participant PBMC samples were collected at day 0 and day 28 after the second dose for TCRbeta chain sequencing. The CDR3 regions of human TCRbeta chains were analyzed by immunosequencing. On the authors' methods: TCRs in the repertoires were compared against a reference library of SARS-CoV-2-specific TCRs that had been generated with the MIRA antigen-specificity platform. Breadth was defined as the fraction of unique TCRs that were SARS-CoV-2-associated. Depth was defined as the fraction of total T cells that were SARS-CoV-2-associated. Using the MIRA data, each spike-specific TCR was mapped to the spike region that the TCR reacts to and placed in a CD4 or CD8 class. Log10-transformed breadth and depth values were compared by one-way ANOVA with Sidak's multiple comparisons tests. The table was pulled from immuneACCESS by TCRdb, which kept in-frame rearrangements only. Such tables lose some clones; where checked, under half of the loss comes from unresolved V genes, and the rest has no known cause. V, J and clone size were drawn from that table, and D and trimming were deduced from the DNA. The sample has some 130,000 clones on record, 85% to 90% of them singletons. The ten largest clonotypes hold less than 4% of the sample.

Notes on this clone: No cognate antigen has been identified for it. The input lacks base qualities; no much larger clone sits a single base away.

V is reduced by 7 bases and J by 8 bases, leaving a spacing of 8 bases between them. The CDR3 sequence holds 11 residues, the cysteine and phenylalanine included. The retained sequence is limited to the CDR3, 33 bases, with the frame set at the first base. Results and caveats for the whole study, not just this receptor: Because no samples from the day 14 peak response were available, repertoires could be characterized only after the peak T cell response. CD4 TCRs associated with the vaccine covered the entire spike protein, and the dominant responses were in regions 160-218 and 743-854. Only five or six AZD1222 recipients were SARS-CoV-2 seropositive at baseline, limiting conclusions about previously exposed vaccinees. Participants were mostly white British and included more females than males, and it was suggested by the authors that clonal diversity may have been underestimated. Reportedly, almost half of the unique spike-specific TCRs recognized epitopes lying outside the regions that are mutated in the B.1.351 and B.1.1.7 variants. After two AZD1222 doses, spike-specific TCR breadth and depth were significantly higher than at day 0 and than in MenACWY recipients. The 56-69-year group was small, and its depth increase did not reach significance, likely because of low power.

Recombination joined TRBV12-3 or TRBV12-4 with TRBJ2-2, with a weak D call of TRBD2 (6 bases match). The sequencing here drew on peripheral blood, taken on day 0 of AZD1222 vaccination. This receptor was taken from an adult in good health. The nucleotides are TGTGCCAGCACCCGGGGGGGGGAGCTGTTTTTT. The translation is CASTRGGELFF.